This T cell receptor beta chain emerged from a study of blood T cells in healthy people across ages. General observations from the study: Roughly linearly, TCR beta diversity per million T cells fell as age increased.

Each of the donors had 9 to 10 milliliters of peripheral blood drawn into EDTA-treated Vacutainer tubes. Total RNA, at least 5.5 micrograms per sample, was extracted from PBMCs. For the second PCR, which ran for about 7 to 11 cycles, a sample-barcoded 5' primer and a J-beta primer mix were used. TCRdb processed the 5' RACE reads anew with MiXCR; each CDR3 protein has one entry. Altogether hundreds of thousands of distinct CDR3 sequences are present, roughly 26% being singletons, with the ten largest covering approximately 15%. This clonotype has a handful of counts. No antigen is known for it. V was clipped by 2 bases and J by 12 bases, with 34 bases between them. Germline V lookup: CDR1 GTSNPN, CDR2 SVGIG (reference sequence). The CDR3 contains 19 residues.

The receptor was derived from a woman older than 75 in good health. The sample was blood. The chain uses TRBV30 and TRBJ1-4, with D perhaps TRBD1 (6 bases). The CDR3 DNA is TGTGCCTGGAGTAGGTCGGAAGAGGGACAAAGGATTATGAGGCTTGAACTGTTTTTT. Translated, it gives CAWSRSEEGQRIMRLELFF.